These 17 T cell receptor beta chains were sequenced from one sample in a study of CD8 T cells in ankylosing spondylitis. TCRdb itself ran the 5' RACE reads through MiXCR, one entry per CDR3 protein. The table shows approximately 250,000 distinct CDR3 sequences, with roughly 32% occurring only once. Sequencing was done on a sample of blood, either unsorted or a sorted T cell fraction (not recorded which). The receptors were gathered from a male donor with ankylosing spondylitis or in good health (not recorded which).

The chain is built from TRBV6-1 and TRBJ2-7; 10 bases match TRBD1. CDR3 length equals 14 residues. V shed 8 bases, J shed 3 bases, and the junction held 7 bases outside the gene matches. Germline V gene data show CDR1 as MNHNS and CDR2 as SASEGT. CDR3 in DNA: TGTGCCAGCTCCGGGACAGGGGCCTTCTACGAGCAGTACTTC. Translating it yields CASSGTGAFYEQYF.

This clonotype has more than one count but fewer than ten. The V and J genes are TRBV6-1 and TRBJ2-5; TRBD2 aligns across 7 bases. The length of the CDR3 is 13 residues. Germline loops: CDR1 MNHNS, CDR2 SASEGT. The ends lost 6 bases at V and 5 bases at J; junction bases unmatched: 6. CDR3 residues: CASSPGGWETQYF. The DNA for the CDR3 is TGTGCCAGCAGCCCCGGGGGGTGGGAGACCCAGTACTTC.

V is TRBV11-2 and J is TRBJ2-7, with D possibly matching TRBD2 (7 bases). The CDR3 has 16 amino acids. Germline values: CDR1 SGHAT, CDR2 FQNNGV. Trimming left V 7 bases short and J 2 bases short, with 21 bases between. The CDR3 is CASNHPAGAHTYEQYF. The CDR3 nucleotides read TGTGCCAGCAATCATCCGGCGGGGGCGCATACCTACGAGCAGTACTTC. Variable domain in full (rest from reference TRBV11-2 and TRBJ2-7): EAGVAQSPRYKIIEKRQSVAFWCNPISGHATLYWYQQILGQGPKLLIQFQNNGVVDDSQLPKDRFSAERLKGVDSTLKIQPAKLEDSAVYLCASNHPAGAHTYEQYFGPGTRLTVT.

The chain employs TRBV20-1 and TRBJ2-1; possibly TRBD1 for D (6 bases). This CDR3 region has 14 residues. Germline V lookup: CDR1 DFQATT, CDR2 SNEGSKA (reference sequence). V lost 0 bases to trimming and J lost 5 bases, with 11 bases between them. CDR3 amino acids: CSARDGRTDNEQFF. In DNA, the CDR3 is TGCAGTGCTAGAGATGGAAGGACAGACAATGAGCAGTTCTTC.

The J gene is TRBJ2-2, the V gene TRBV4-1, with D possibly being TRBD1 (5 bases). This CDR3 is built from 16 residues. The germline V gene has CDR1 MGHRA and CDR2 YSYEKL. V gave up 2 bases and J gave up 3 bases, with 13 bases separating them. This chain's CDR3 is CASSQPGRGYTGELFF. The DNA for the CDR3 is TGCGCCAGCAGCCAACCCGGAAGGGGATACACCGGGGAGCTGTTTTTT.

This clonotype was detected a few times. This chain joins TRBV20-1 and TRBJ2-4; tentatively, D is TRBD1 (6 bases). This CDR3 contains 17 residues. Trimming took 3 bases from V and 0 from J, leaving 18 bases between them. CDR1 and CDR2 from the germline V gene are DFQATT and SNEGSKA (reference sequence). CDR3 in amino acids: CSASAPQGFLAKNIQYF. In DNA, the CDR3 is TGCAGTGCTAGTGCGCCCCAGGGGTTCCTAGCCAAAAACATTCAGTACTTC.

This clonotype was counted a few times. The chain has TRBV3-1 and TRBJ2-1, with D perhaps given as TRBD1 or TRBD2 (6 bases each). Trimming shortened V by 1 base and J by 9 bases, and 13 bases separated the two germline ends. Per germline, CDR1 LGHDT and CDR2 YNNKEL (reference sequence). The CDR3 runs to 14 residues. Here the CDR3 DNA reads TGTGCCAGCAGCCAAGGTAGGGGGGCGATTGAGCAGTTCTTC. This codes for CASSQGRGAIEQFF.

The rearrangement joins TRBV2 to TRBJ2-4, with 9 bases fitting TRBD1. The germline CDR1 and CDR2 sequences are SNHLY and FYNNEI. Losses at the gene ends were 6 bases for V and 2 bases for J; bases not matched to a gene: 2. This CDR3 spans 14 amino acids. Here the CDR3 reads CASRTGGSKNIQYF. The DNA for the CDR3 is TGTGCCAGCAGGACAGGGGGATCCAAAAACATTCAGTACTTC.

The rearrangement uses TRBV11-1 and TRBJ2-1, with 7 bases identical to TRBD2. Germline assignment: CDR1 SGHAT and CDR2 FQDESV (reference sequence). There are 23 residues in the CDR3. J was trimmed by 0 bases and V by 0 bases; bases with no gene match: 23. This chain's CDR3 is CASSLARRFPPGRGEDSYNEQFF. The DNA for the CDR3 is TGTGCCAGCAGCTTAGCCCGGAGGTTTCCCCCGGGGAGGGGAGAAGACTCCTACAATGAGCAGTTCTTC.

The chain joins TRBV12-3 or TRBV12-4 to TRBJ1-1; D not certain. This CDR3 has 13 residues. Trimming left V 6 bases short and J 3 bases short, with 11 bases between. CDR3 coding DNA: TGTGCCAGCAGCCCCCGCTACGACACTGAAGCTTTCTTT. Amino acid sequence: CASSPRYDTEAFF.

The chain uses TRBV12-3 or TRBV12-4 and TRBJ2-7; D is ambiguous. The CDR3 contains 16 residues. The ends were cut back, 5 bases at V and 7 bases at J, with 24 bases in the middle. CDR3 bases: TGTGCCAGCAGTCCCGACGGCGACCTCCGATCCCGGGAGCAGTACTTC. Residues: CASSPDGDLRSREQYF.

The sample holds a few counts of this clonotype. The chain is built from TRBV20-1 and TRBJ2-3; 10 positions match TRBD1. This CDR3 spans 15 amino acids. Trimming took 3 bases from V and 3 from J; bases not matched to a gene: 6. CDR1 is DFQATT, CDR2 SNEGSKA, per germline (reference sequence). The CDR3 loop reads CSASDDRGRTDTQYF. In DNA form, the CDR3 reads TGCAGTGCTAGCGACGACAGGGGGCGTACAGATACGCAGTATTTT.

The genes are TRBV7-9 and TRBJ2-1; a possible D gene is TRBD1 (5 bases). CDR1 and CDR2 (germline): SEHNR, FQNEAQ (reference sequence). CDR3 length: 13 residues. Trimming pared 1 base from V and 6 bases from J, leaving 7 bases between. CDR3 DNA: TGTGCCAGCAGCTTAGAGGGGTTCAATGAGCAGTTCTTC. Translated, it gives CASSLEGFNEQFF. The whole variable domain, filled in from reference TRBV7-9 and TRBJ2-1, reads DTGVSQNPRHKITKRGQNVTFRCDPISEHNRLYWYRQTLGQGPEFLTYFQNEAQLEKSRLLSDRFSAERPKGSFSTLEIQRTEQGDSAMYLCASSLEGFNEQFFGPGTRLTVL.

This clonotype was counted between two and nine times. V is TRBV6-6 and J is TRBJ2-5, with a weak D call TRBD2 (5 bases). This CDR3 comprises 13 residues. CDR1 MNHNY and CDR2 SVGAGI come from the germline V gene (reference sequence). The V end lost 5 bases, the J end lost 5 bases, and 12 bases lay between the germline ends. The CDR3 DNA is TGTGCCAGCAGTCAGAGTGGGAGCGAGACCCAGTACTTC. As protein: CASSQSGSETQYF.

J is TRBJ2-3 and V is TRBV9, with 8 bases matching TRBD2. Germline V CDR1 and CDR2: SGDLS, YYNGEE. After removal of 4 bases from V and 0 bases from J, the junction contained 7 bases not matched to a gene. CDR3 length: 16 residues. DNA of the CDR3: TGTGCCAGCAGCCCTCAAGCGGGGGCAAGCACAGATACGCAGTATTTT. It translates to CASSPQAGASTDTQYF.

This clonotype has just a few counts. V and J are TRBV9 and TRBJ2-1; TRBD2 matches at 8 bases. V lost 0 bases to trimming and J lost 4 bases; unmatched junction nucleotides: 6. The germline CDR1 and CDR2 sequences are SGDLS and YYNGEE. The CDR3 sequence is 16 residues long. CDR3 sequence reads: CASSVDLAGGYNEQFF. CDR3 nucleotides: TGTGCCAGCAGCGTAGATCTAGCGGGTGGTTACAATGAGCAGTTCTTC.

The table lists this clonotype with a few counts. V gene TRBV12-3 or TRBV12-4 combines with J gene TRBJ2-7; D is possibly TRBD1 (6 bases). V shed 2 bases and J shed 9 bases, with 14 bases lying between them. The CDR3 spans 13 residues. CDR3 sequence: CASSLRQAPRQYF. The CDR3 nucleotides are TGTGCCAGCAGTTTAAGACAGGCCCCTCGGCAGTACTTC.